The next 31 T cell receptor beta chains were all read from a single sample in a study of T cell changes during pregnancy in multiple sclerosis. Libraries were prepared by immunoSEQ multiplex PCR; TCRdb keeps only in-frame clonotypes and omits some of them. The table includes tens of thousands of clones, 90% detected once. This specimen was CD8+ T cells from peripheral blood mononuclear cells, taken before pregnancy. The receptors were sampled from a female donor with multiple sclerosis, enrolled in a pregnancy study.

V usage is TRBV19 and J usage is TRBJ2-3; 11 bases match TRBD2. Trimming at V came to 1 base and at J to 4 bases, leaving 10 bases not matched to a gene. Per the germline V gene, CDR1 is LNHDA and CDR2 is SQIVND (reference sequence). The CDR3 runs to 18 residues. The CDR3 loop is CASSIAVVAGGYADTQYF. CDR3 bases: TGTGCCAGTAGTATAGCGGTGGTAGCGGGGGGGTATGCAGATACGCAGTATTTT.

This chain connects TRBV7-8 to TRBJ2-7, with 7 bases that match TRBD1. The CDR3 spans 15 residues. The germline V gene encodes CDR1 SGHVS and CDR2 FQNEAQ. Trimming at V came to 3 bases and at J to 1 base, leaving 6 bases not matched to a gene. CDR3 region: CASSFGDSGSYEQYF. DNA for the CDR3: TGTGCCAGCAGCTTTGGGGACAGCGGTTCCTACGAGCAGTACTTC.

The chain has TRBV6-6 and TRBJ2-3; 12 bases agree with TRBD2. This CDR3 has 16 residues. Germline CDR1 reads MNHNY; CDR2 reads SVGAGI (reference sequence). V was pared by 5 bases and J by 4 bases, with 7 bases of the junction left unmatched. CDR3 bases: TGTGCCAGCAGTATGTCTAGCGGGGGGGCCGCAGATACGCAGTATTTT. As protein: CASSMSSGGAADTQYF.

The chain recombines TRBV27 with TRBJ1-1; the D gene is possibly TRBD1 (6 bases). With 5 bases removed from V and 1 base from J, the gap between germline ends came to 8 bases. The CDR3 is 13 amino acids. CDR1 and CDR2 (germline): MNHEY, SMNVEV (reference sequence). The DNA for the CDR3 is TGTGCCAGCAGTCCGGGACAGAACACTGAAGCTTTCTTT. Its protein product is CASSPGQNTEAFF.

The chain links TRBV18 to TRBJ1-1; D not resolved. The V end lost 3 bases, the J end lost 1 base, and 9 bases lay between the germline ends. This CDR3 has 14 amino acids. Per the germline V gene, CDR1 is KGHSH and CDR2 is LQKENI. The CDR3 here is CASSPRQENTEAFF. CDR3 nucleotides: TGTGCCAGCTCACCGAGACAAGAGAACACTGAAGCTTTCTTT.

CDR3 in amino acids: CASSEAPGVSPLHF. The CDR3 DNA sequence: TGTGCCAGCAGTGAAGCGCCCGGGGTGTCACCCCTCCACTTT. This chain links TRBV2 with TRBJ1-6; D ambiguous. Germline V gene lookup returns CDR1 SNHLY and CDR2 FYNNEI. This CDR3 contains 14 residues. Trimming took off 0 bases at V and 10 bases at J, with 10 bases between the two ends.

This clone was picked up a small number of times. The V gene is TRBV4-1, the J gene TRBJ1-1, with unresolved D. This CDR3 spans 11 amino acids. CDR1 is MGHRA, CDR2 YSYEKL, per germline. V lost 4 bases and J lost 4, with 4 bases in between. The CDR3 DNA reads TGCGCCAGCAGCCTCGGCACTGAAGCTTTCTTT. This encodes CASSLGTEAFF.

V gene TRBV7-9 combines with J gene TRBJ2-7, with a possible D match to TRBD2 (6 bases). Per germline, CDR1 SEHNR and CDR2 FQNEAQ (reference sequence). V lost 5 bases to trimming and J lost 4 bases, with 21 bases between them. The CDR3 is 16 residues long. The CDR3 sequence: CASSKGTGEIGYEQYF. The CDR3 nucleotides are TGTGCCAGCAGCAAAGGTACGGGAGAGATTGGGTACGAGCAGTACTTC.

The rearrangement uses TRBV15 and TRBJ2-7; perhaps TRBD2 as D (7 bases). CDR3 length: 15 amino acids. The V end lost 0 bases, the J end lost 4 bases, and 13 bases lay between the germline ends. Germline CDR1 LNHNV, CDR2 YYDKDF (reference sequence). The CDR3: CATSREGGGSYEQYF. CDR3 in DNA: TGTGCCACCAGCAGAGAAGGGGGGGGCTCGTACGAGCAGTACTTC.

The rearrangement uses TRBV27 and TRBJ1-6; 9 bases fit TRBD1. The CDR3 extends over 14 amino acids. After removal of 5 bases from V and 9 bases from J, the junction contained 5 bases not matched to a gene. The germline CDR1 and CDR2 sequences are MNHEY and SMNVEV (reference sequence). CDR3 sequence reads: CASSHTGGSSPLHF. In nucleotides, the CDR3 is TGTGCCAGCAGTCATACAGGGGGCAGTTCACCCCTCCACTTT.

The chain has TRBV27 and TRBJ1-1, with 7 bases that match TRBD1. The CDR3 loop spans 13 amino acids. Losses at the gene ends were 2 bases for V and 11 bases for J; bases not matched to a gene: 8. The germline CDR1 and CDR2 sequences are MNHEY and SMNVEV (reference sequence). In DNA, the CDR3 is TGTGCCAGCAGTTTACACGCGCAGGGGGGCGCTTTCTTT. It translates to CASSLHAQGGAFF.

In nucleotides, the CDR3 is TGTGCCAGCAGCCGCGAGGGGGGGGCCCCAGATACGCAGTATTTT. This gives the protein CASSREGGAPDTQYF. The chain joins TRBV7-3 to TRBJ2-3; perhaps TRBD2 as D (7 bases). Germline CDR1 is SGHTA and CDR2 is FQGTGA. The CDR3 is 15 amino acids. Trimming cost V 5 bases and J 4 bases, with 16 bases left between them.

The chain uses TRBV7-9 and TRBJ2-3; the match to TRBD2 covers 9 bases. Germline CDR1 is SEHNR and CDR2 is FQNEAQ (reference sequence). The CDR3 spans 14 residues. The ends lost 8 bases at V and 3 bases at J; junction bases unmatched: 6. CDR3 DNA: TGTGCCAGCCCGGGTAGCGGGGGAACAGATACGCAGTATTTT. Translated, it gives CASPGSGGTDTQYF.

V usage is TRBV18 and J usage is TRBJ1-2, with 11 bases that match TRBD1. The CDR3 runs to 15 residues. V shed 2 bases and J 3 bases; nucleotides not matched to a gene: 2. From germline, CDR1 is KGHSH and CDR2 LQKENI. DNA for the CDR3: TGTGCCAGCTCACCAGGGACAGGGGGAGACTATGGCTACACCTTC. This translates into CASSPGTGGDYGYTF.

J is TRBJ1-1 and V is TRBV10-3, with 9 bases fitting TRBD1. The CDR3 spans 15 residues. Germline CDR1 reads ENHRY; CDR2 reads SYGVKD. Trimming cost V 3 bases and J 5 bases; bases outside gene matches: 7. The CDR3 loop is CAISDPGQGRTEAFF. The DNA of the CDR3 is TGTGCCATCAGTGACCCTGGACAGGGGAGGACTGAAGCTTTCTTT.

The DNA for the CDR3 is TGTGCCAGCCTAGAAATTTCCCCAACTAATGAAAAACTGTTTTTT. It translates to CASLEISPTNEKLFF. J is TRBJ1-4 and V is TRBV6-1; D not resolved. The CDR3 has 15 residues. Germline V gene data show CDR1 as MNHNS and CDR2 as SASEGT. Trimming left V 8 bases short and J 0 bases short, with 13 bases between.

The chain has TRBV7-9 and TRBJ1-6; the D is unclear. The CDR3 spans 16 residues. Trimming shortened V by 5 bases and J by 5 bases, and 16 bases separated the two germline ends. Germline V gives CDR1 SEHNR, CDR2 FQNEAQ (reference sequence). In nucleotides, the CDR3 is TGTGCCAGCAGCGAAACCTCTAGGTCCGATAATTCACCCCTCCACTTT. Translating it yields CASSETSRSDNSPLHF.

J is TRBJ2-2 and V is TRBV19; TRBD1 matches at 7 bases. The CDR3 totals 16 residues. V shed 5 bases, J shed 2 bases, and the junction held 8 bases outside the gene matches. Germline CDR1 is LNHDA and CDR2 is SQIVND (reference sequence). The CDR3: CASSRTGVGNTGELFF. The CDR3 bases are TGTGCCAGTAGTCGTACAGGGGTTGGAAACACCGGGGAGCTGTTTTTT.

CDR3 in amino acids: CASSEPGTTNTEAFF. The CDR3 bases are TGTGCCAGCAGTGAGCCCGGGACAACTAACACTGAAGCTTTCTTT. The rearrangement uses TRBV2 and TRBJ1-1; D may be TRBD1 (6 bases). The CDR3 loop spans 15 amino acids. Germline V gives CDR1 SNHLY, CDR2 FYNNEI. With 3 bases removed from V and 2 bases from J, the gap between germline ends came to 13 bases.

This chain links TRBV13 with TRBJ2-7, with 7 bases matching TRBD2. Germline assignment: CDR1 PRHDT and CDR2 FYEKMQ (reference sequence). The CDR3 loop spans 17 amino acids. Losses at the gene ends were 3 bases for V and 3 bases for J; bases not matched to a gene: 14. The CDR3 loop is CASSLGRGDRFNYEQYF. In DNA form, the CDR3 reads TGTGCCAGCAGCTTGGGACGGGGGGACCGATTTAACTACGAGCAGTACTTC.

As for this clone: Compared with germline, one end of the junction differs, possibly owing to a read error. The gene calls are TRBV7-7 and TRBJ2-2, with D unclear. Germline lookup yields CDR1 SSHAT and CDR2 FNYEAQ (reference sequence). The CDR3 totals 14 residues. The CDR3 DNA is TGTGCTAGCAGCTTAAGTTCAGACACCGGGGAGCTGTTTTTT. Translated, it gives CASSLSSDTGELFF.

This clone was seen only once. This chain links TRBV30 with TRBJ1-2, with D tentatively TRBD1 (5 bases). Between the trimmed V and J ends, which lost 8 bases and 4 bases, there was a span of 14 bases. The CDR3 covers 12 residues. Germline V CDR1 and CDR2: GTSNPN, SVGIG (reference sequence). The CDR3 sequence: CAGYRSPYGYTF. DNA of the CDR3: TGTGCCGGCTACAGGAGTCCCTATGGCTACACCTTC. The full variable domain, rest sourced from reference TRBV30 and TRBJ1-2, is SQTIHQWPATLVQPVGSPLSLECTVEGTSNPNLYWYRQAAGRGLQLLFYSVGIGQISSEVPQNLSASRPQDRQFILSSKKLLLSDSGFYLCAGYRSPYGYTFGSGTRLTVV.

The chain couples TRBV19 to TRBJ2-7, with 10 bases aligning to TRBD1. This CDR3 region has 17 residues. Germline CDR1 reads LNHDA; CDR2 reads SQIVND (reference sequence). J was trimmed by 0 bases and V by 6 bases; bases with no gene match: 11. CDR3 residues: CASSTTRGQGSSYEQYF. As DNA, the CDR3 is TGTGCCAGTAGCACCACACGGGGACAGGGGAGCTCCTACGAGCAGTACTTC.

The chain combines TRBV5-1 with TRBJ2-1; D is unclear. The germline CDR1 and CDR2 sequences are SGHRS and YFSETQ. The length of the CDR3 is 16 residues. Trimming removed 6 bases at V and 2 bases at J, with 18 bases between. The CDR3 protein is CASNTPPVATYNEQFF. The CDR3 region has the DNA TGCGCCAGCAACACCCCACCCGTAGCCACCTACAATGAGCAGTTCTTC.

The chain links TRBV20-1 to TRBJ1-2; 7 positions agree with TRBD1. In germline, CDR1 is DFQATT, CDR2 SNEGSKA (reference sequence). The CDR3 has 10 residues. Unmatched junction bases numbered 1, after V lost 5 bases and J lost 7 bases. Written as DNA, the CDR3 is TGCAGTGCTCAGGGGGGTGGCTACACCTTC. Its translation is CSAQGGGYTF.

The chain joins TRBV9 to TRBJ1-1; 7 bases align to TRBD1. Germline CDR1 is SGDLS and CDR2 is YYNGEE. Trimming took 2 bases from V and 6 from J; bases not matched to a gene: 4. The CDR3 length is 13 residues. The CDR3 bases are TGTGCCAGCAGCGTCCCGACAGGGTCTGAAGCTTTCTTT. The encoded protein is CASSVPTGSEAFF. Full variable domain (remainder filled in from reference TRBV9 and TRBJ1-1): DSGVTQTPKHLITATGQRVTLRCSPRSGDLSVYWYQQSLDQGLQFLIQYYNGEERAKGNILERFSAQQFPDLHSELNLSSLELGDSALYFCASSVPTGSEAFFGQGTRLTVV.

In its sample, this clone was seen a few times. This chain's CDR3 is CASATGFSGETQYF. CDR3 nucleotides: TGTGCCAGCGCGACAGGTTTCTCCGGGGAGACCCAGTACTTC. The chain employs TRBV7-3 and TRBJ2-5, with D possibly matching TRBD1 (6 bases). CDR3 length: 14 amino acids. Trimming left V 8 bases short and J 5 bases short, with 18 bases between. Germline values: CDR1 SGHTA, CDR2 FQGTGA.

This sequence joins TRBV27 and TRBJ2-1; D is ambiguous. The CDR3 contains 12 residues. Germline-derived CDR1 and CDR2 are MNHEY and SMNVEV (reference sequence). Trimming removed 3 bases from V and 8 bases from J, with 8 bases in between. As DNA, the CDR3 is TGTGCCAGCAGTTTTTCGGTTCATGAGCAGTTCTTC. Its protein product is CASSFSVHEQFF.

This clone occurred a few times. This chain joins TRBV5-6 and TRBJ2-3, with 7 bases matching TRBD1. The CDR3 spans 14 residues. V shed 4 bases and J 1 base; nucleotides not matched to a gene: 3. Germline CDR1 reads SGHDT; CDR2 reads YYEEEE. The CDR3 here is CASSTGQGTDTQYF. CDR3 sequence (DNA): TGTGCCAGCAGCACCGGACAGGGCACAGATACGCAGTATTTT.

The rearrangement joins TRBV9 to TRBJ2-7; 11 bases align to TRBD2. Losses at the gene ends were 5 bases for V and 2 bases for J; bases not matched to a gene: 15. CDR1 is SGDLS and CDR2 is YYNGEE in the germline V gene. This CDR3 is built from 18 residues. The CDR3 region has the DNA TGTGCCAGCAGTGGCTCCCAGACCGGGACTAGCGGCCCCTACGAGCAGTACTTC. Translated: CASSGSQTGTSGPYEQYF. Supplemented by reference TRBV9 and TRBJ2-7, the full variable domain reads DSGVTQTPKHLITATGQRVTLRCSPRSGDLSVYWYQQSLDQGLQFLIQYYNGEERAKGNILERFSAQQFPDLHSELNLSSLELGDSALYFCASSGSQTGTSGPYEQYFGPGTRLTVT.

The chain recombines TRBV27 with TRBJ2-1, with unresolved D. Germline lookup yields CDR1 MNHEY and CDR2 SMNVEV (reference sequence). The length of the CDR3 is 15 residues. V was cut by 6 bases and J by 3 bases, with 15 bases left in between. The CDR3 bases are TGTGCCAGCAGCCGCTGGTTAGGAGACTACAATGAGCAGTTCTTC. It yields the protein CASSRWLGDYNEQFF.